This T cell receptor (beta chain) appears in the sequencing data of a study of T cells in Graves' hyperthyroidism and ophthalmopathy. Study overall: Peripheral blood was collected at initial diagnosis, before any treatment.

Amplification targeted TCR beta CDR3 regions from RNA transcripts. The HTBI primer set drove a first-round RT-PCR of the TCR CDR3. TCRdb re-derived calls from the multiplex PCR reads in MiXCR, one entry per CDR3 protein. In the table there are around 300,000 distinct CDR3 sequences, around 15% of which are singletons. Deletions cut 7 bases from V and 1 base from J, with 16 bases between. This CDR3 is built from 14 residues. Germline loops: CDR1 SQVTM, CDR2 ANQGSEA. There are many counts of this clonotype. This rearrangement joins TRBV29-1 to TRBJ1-1, with D possibly matching TRBD1 (5 bases). The TCR was taken from a woman aged 40 to 49 with Graves' ophthalmopathy. Sample: blood. The CDR3 loop is CSAAVGGGNTEAFF. CDR3 coding DNA: TGCAGCGCTGCCGTCGGTGGGGGGAACACTGAAGCTTTCTTT.